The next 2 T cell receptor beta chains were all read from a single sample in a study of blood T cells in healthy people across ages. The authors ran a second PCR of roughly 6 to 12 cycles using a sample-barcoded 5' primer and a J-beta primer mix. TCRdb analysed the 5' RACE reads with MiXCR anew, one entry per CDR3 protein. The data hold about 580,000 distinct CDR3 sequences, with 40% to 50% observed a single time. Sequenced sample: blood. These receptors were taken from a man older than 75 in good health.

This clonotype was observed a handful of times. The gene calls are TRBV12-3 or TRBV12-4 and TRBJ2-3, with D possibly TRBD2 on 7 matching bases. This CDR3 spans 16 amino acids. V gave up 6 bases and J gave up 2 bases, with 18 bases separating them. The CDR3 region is CASSPSRGPDTDTQYF. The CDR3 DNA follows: TGTGCCAGCAGCCCTTCGCGGGGGCCAGACACAGATACGCAGTATTTT.

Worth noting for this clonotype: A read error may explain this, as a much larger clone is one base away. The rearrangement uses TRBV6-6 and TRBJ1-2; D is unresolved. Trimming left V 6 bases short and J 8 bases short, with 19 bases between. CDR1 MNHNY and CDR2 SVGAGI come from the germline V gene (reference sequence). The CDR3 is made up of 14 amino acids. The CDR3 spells CASRERATTTGYTF. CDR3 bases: TGTGCCAGCAGAGAGAGGGCTACGACGACGGGCTACACCTTC.